The clone carrying this T cell receptor (beta chain) was found many times. What it binds is not known. The data stem from a study of CD8 T cells in ankylosing spondylitis. Study conclusions and caveats: It appeared that ankylosing spondylitis blood was characterized by a TCR beta motif of roughly 8 highly homologous variants.

Losses at the gene ends were 4 bases for V and 4 bases for J; bases not matched to a gene: 3. This CDR3 is 13 amino acids long. Germline V lookup: CDR1 LGHNA, CDR2 YSLEER. Each CDR3 protein gets one entry after TCRdb re-called the 5' RACE reads with MiXCR. Among about 700,000 distinct CDR3 sequences listed, about 20% were seen once. The sequence was obtained from a male donor with ankylosing spondylitis. Sample: blood, either unsorted or a sorted T cell fraction (not recorded which). The chain recombines TRBV4-3 with TRBJ1-1; 7 nucleotides align to TRBD1. In nucleotides, the CDR3 is TGCGCCAGCAGCCTCAACAGGGGCACTGAAGCTTTCTTT. This translates into CASSLNRGTEAFF.